The 22 T cell receptor beta chains below come from one sample, sequenced in a study of beta chain features in type 1 diabetes. Notes on the study in general: TCRB CDR3 length was moderately but significantly reduced in all four CD4+ subsets of Type 1 diabetes patients.

Expressed TCRB transcripts were sequenced because the isolated RNA had all been reverse transcribed beforehand. Sequenced by immunoSEQ multiplex PCR; TCRdb stores in-frame clones only, minus some. The sample carries hundreds of thousands of clones, approximately 12% recorded once. These receptors lack a known antigen. The sequencing input was naive CD4+ T cells from blood. These receptors were taken from a woman between 18 and 29 years old with type 1 diabetes.

This clone has just a few counts. This same CDR3 is encoded by further DNA sequences in the sample. V and J are TRBV6-5 and TRBJ2-7, with D possibly TRBD2 on 6 matching bases. V dropped 0 bases and J dropped 2 bases, with 11 bases sitting between them. This CDR3 has 15 amino acids. Germline V gene sequence: CDR1 MNHEY, CDR2 SVGAGI. The CDR3 DNA reads TGTGCCAGCAGTTACTCTATCGGGAGTCCCTACGAGCAGTACTTC. It specifies CASSYSIGSPYEQYF.

This clone was found once. The rearrangement uses TRBV30 and TRBJ1-4; no clear D gene. Germline lookup yields CDR1 GTSNPN and CDR2 SVGIG (reference sequence). V lost 2 bases, J lost 8 bases, and 9 bases lay in between. This CDR3 has 12 residues. The CDR3 DNA follows: TGTGCCTGGAGTCGGGCGGGAGAAAAACTGTTTTTT. Translation: CAWSRAGEKLFF.

There are a few counts of this clone. The CDR3: CASRGAPLYNSPLHF. The CDR3 DNA reads as TGTGCCAGTCGGGGGGCGCCTCTCTATAATTCACCCCTCCACTTT. The V call is TRBV6-5, the J call TRBJ1-6; TRBD1 is a possible D gene (6 bases). The CDR3 is 15 residues long. CDR1 and CDR2 from the germline V gene are MNHEY and SVGAGI. V shed 9 bases and J shed 3 bases, with 15 bases lying between them.

The chain carries TRBV27 and TRBJ2-3; maybe TRBD2 (5 bases). The CDR3 sequence is 15 residues long. Trimming shortened V by 9 bases and J by 2 bases, and 18 bases separated the two germline ends. Germline values: CDR1 MNHEY, CDR2 SMNVEV (reference sequence). The CDR3 reads CASLRRHGVTDTQYF. DNA of the CDR3: TGTGCCAGTCTACGGAGACACGGGGTCACAGATACGCAGTATTTT.

This chain links TRBV30 with TRBJ2-1, with D perhaps matching TRBD2 (6 bases). V was cut by 1 base and J by 15 bases, with 10 bases left in between. Germline CDR1 is GTSNPN and CDR2 is SVGIG (reference sequence). This CDR3 spans 10 amino acids. CDR3 in amino acids: CAWSGLGRFF. Written as DNA, the CDR3 is TGTGCCTGGAGTGGACTAGGACGGTTCTTC.

Only a few counts were recorded for this clone. This chain joins TRBV9 and TRBJ2-7, with a possible D match to TRBD1 (5 bases). With 0 bases removed from V and 6 bases from J, the gap between germline ends came to 16 bases. The CDR3 is made up of 15 amino acids. Germline-derived CDR1 and CDR2 are SGDLS and YYNGEE. The DNA for the CDR3 is TGTGCCAGCAGCGTAGGGGGCCAGACCGGCTTCGAGCAGTACTTC. Encoded protein: CASSVGGQTGFEQYF.

This chain joins TRBV27 and TRBJ1-2, with 7 bases fitting TRBD1. The trim removed 8 bases at V and 0 bases at J, leaving 6 bases unmatched. The CDR3 is made up of 14 amino acids. CDR1 and CDR2 (germline): MNHEY, SMNVEV (reference sequence). The CDR3 reads CASGRQGANYGYTF. The CDR3 DNA reads as TGTGCCAGCGGCAGACAGGGAGCTAACTATGGCTACACCTTC.

This clone has only a few counts. The chain carries TRBV29-1 and TRBJ2-7; no firm D call. The V gene's germline CDR1 is SQVTM and CDR2 ANQGSEA. The length of the CDR3 is 11 residues. V lost 4 bases to trimming and J lost 3 bases, with 7 bases between them. Here the CDR3 DNA reads TGCAGCGTTGTCGCCTACTACGAGCAGTACTTC. The encoded protein is CSVVAYYEQYF.

This clone was seen a handful of times. This chain joins TRBV7-2 and TRBJ1-2; 9 nucleotides match TRBD1. Germline V lookup: CDR1 SGHTA, CDR2 FQGNSA. This CDR3 has 14 residues. V gave up 3 bases and J gave up 6 bases; unmatched junction bases: 5. The CDR3 protein is CASSFRDRDNGYTF. The CDR3 DNA sequence: TGTGCCAGCAGCTTTCGGGACAGGGATAATGGCTACACCTTC.

Here the CDR3 DNA reads TGTGCCAGCTCACAGGGACAGACCTACGAGCAGTACTTC. This translates into CASSQGQTYEQYF. The chain couples TRBV18 to TRBJ2-7; 7 bases align to TRBD1. CDR1 and CDR2 (germline): KGHSH, LQKENI. V shed 4 bases and J 2 bases; nucleotides not matched to a gene: 2. CDR3 length equals 13 residues.

This clone was counted only a few times. This chain links TRBV27 with TRBJ2-1, with D possibly TRBD1 on 5 matching bases. The germline CDR1 and CDR2 sequences are MNHEY and SMNVEV (reference sequence). Deletions cut 5 bases from V and 10 bases from J, with 12 bases between. The CDR3 is made up of 12 amino acids. The CDR3 DNA follows: TGTGCCAGCAGTACCAGGGTCGGGGAGCAGTTCTTC. This sequence encodes CASSTRVGEQFF.

CDR3: CASSLGGQGGYNEQFF. CDR3 in DNA: TGTGCCAGCAGCTTGGGTGGGCAGGGGGGTTACAATGAGCAGTTCTTC. The genes are TRBV5-4 and TRBJ2-1; tentative D call: TRBD1 (7 bases). V was clipped by 0 bases and J by 4 bases, with 14 bases between them. Germline assignment: CDR1 SGHNT and CDR2 YYREEE (reference sequence). CDR3 size: 16 residues.

The chain couples TRBV7-8 to TRBJ1-5; unclear D gene. Germline assignment: CDR1 SGHVS and CDR2 FQNEAQ. Trimming left V 5 bases short and J 3 bases short, with 14 bases between. The CDR3 length is 15 residues. CDR3 coding DNA: TGTGCCAGCAGCGTCATAGGAGGATCCAATCAGCCCCAGCATTTT. This sequence encodes CASSVIGGSNQPQHF.

CDR3 sequence reads: CAWNLPGLAGGRQYF. The CDR3 region has the DNA TGTGCCTGGAATCTACCGGGACTAGCGGGAGGGAGGCAGTACTTC. The chain uses TRBV30 and TRBJ2-7; 16 bases match TRBD2. The CDR3 is made up of 15 amino acids. Trimming at V came to 4 bases and at J to 9 bases, leaving 9 bases not matched to a gene. CDR1 and CDR2 from the germline V gene are GTSNPN and SVGIG (reference sequence).

This clone was counted a few times. The rearrangement links TRBV7-9 to TRBJ2-5; 7 positions agree with TRBD1. V was clipped by 5 bases and J by 8 bases; unmatched bases: 8. In germline, CDR1 is SEHNR, CDR2 FQNEAQ (reference sequence). The CDR3 loop spans 13 amino acids. The CDR3 here is CASSAAGTATQYF. Here the CDR3 DNA reads TGTGCCAGCAGCGCAGCCGGGACAGCAACCCAGTACTTC. The variable domain in full, completed from reference TRBV7-9 and TRBJ2-5, reads DTGVSQNPRHKITKRGQNVTFRCDPISEHNRLYWYRQTLGQGPEFLTYFQNEAQLEKSRLLSDRFSAERPKGSFSTLEIQRTEQGDSAMYLCASSAAGTATQYFGPGTRLLVL.

The V call is TRBV18, the J call TRBJ1-2, with D perhaps TRBD1 (5 bases). Trimming cost V 6 bases and J 4 bases, with 12 bases left between them. The CDR3 is 13 residues long. Germline V gene lookup returns CDR1 KGHSH and CDR2 LQKENI. The CDR3 spells CASSQTVSYGYTF. CDR3 DNA: TGTGCCAGCTCGCAGACAGTTTCCTATGGCTACACCTTC.

This sequence joins TRBV15 and TRBJ2-3; D is perhaps TRBD1 (6 bases). Trimming shortened V by 1 base and J by 2 bases, and 10 bases separated the two germline ends. The CDR3 extends over 15 amino acids. CDR1 and CDR2 (germline): LNHNV, YYDKDF (reference sequence). As DNA, the CDR3 is TGTGCCACCAGCAGAGGTCCAGGGGTCACAGATACGCAGTATTTT. Its protein is CATSRGPGVTDTQYF.

V and J are TRBV5-1 and TRBJ2-7; D uncertain. The ends were cut back, 1 base at V and 7 bases at J, with 12 bases in the middle. Germline V lookup: CDR1 SGHRS, CDR2 YFSETQ. CDR3 length: 13 amino acids. CDR3 sequence reads: CASSLYTPIEQYF. The CDR3 DNA follows: TGCGCCAGCAGCTTGTACACACCCATTGAGCAGTACTTC.

The chain is built from TRBV28 and TRBJ2-5; D call uncertain. Germline assignment: CDR1 MDHEN and CDR2 SYDVKM. V was shortened by 5 bases and J by 7 bases, with 8 bases between the two germline ends. The CDR3 loop spans 11 amino acids. CDR3 sequence reads: CASSDRGTQYF. DNA for the CDR3: TGTGCCAGCAGTGATAGAGGGACCCAGTACTTC.

The table lists this clone with a few counts. This chain links TRBV4-1 with TRBJ2-7, with TRBD2 matching over 10 bases. Trimming took 3 bases from V and 7 from J; bases not matched to a gene: 12. The CDR3 length is 16 residues. CDR1 is MGHRA, CDR2 YSYEKL, per germline. As DNA, the CDR3 is TGCGCCAGCAGCCAGGAAAGAGCGGGAGGGCCGAAGGAGCAGTACTTC. This sequence encodes CASSQERAGGPKEQYF.

In its sample, this clone was seen a few times. The chain carries TRBV7-9 and TRBJ2-7, with D unresolved. The CDR3 totals 12 residues. V lost 2 bases to trimming and J lost 5 bases, with 7 bases between them. The germline CDR1 and CDR2 sequences are SEHNR and FQNEAQ (reference sequence). CDR3: CASSLSPDEQYF. The CDR3 DNA reads as TGTGCCAGCAGCTTATCCCCAGACGAGCAGTACTTC.

This clone has a handful of counts. This chain joins TRBV7-9 and TRBJ2-1; 13 positions match TRBD2. The CDR3 runs to 19 residues. V lost 6 bases to trimming and J lost 2 bases; unmatched junction nucleotides: 13. Germline CDR1 reads SEHNR; CDR2 reads FQNEAQ (reference sequence). In nucleotides, the CDR3 is TGTGCCAGCAGAAGAGGGACTAGCGGGAATTTTTGGACCTACAATGAGCAGTTCTTC. It yields the protein CASRRGTSGNFWTYNEQFF.